This TCR beta chain is drawn from a study of blood T cell repertoires in COVID-19. The table came from immunoSEQ multiplex PCR; TCRdb's copy has only in-frame clones and leaves some out. The data show some 80,000 clones, roughly 82% seen once. The origin of this receptor is a woman between 50 and 59 years old with acute or convalescent COVID-19. Sequencing was performed on peripheral blood.

The DNA for the CDR3 is TGTGCCAGCAGTTGGGACAGGGGAACAGATACGCAGTATTTT. Protein: CASSWDRGTDTQYF. The chain is built from TRBV28 and TRBJ2-3; TRBD1 matches 10 bases. There are 14 residues in the CDR3. Germline V CDR1 and CDR2: MDHEN, SYDVKM. With 4 bases clipped from V and 3 bases from J, the junction kept 1 base outside the gene matches.